The sequence of this TCR beta chain was determined in a study of sequential checkpoint blockade in melanoma. In the study overall: Each arm's sequence ended with maintenance nivolumab. Approximately 20 patients had tumor biopsies before treatment and at week 13. Study-wide points: Mutational load did not correlate with tumor T-cell fraction or clonality. For nivolumab-first patients, baseline tumor clonality was associated with response.

CDR3 size: 15 residues. Germline loops: CDR1 WSHSY, CDR2 SAAADI. V lost 2 bases and J lost 2, with 12 bases in between. The table came from immunoSEQ multiplex PCR; TCRdb's copy has only in-frame clones and leaves some out. The sample lists 4,000 or so clones, over 15% occurring once. Noted treatment: randomized to nivolumab then ipilimumab (arm A) or the reverse (arm B). With respect to this clone: Its antigen is currently unknown.

The source of this sequence is a human patient with melanoma. Some clones in this sample may be carry-over from other donors' samples. This chain joins TRBV10-2 and TRBJ1-1; D remains unclear. Sample: tumor tissue (inferred from file names), taken from a patient given nivolumab and ipilimumab in sequence. CDR3 in amino acids: CASSERSGANTEAFF. The CDR3 DNA follows: TGCGCCAGCAGTGAGAGGTCTGGAGCAAACACTGAAGCTTTCTTT.